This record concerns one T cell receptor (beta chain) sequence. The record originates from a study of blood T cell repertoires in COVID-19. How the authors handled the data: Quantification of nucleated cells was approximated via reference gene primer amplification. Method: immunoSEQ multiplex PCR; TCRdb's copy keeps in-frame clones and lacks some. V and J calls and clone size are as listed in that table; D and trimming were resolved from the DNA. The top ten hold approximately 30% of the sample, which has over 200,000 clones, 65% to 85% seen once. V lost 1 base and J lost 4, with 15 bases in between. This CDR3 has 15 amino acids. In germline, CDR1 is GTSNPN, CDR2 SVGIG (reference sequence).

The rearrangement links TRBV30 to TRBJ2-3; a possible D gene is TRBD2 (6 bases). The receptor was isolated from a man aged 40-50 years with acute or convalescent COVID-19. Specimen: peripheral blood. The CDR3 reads CAWSEGLSRADTQYF. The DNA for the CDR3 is TGTGCCTGGAGTGAGGGACTGAGCAGGGCAGATACGCAGTATTTT. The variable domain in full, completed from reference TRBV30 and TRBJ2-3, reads SQTIHQWPATLVQPVGSPLSLECTVEGTSNPNLYWYRQAAGRGLQLLFYSVGIGQISSEVPQNLSASRPQDRQFILSSKKLLLSDSGFYLCAWSEGLSRADTQYFGPGTRLTVL.